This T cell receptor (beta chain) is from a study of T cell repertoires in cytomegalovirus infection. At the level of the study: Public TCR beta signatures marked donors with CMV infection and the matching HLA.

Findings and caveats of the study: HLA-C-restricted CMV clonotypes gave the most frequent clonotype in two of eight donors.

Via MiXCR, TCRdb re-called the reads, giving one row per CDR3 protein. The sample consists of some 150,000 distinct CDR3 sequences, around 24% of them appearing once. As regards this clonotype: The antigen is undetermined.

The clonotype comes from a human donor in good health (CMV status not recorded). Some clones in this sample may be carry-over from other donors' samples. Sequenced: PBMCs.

This CDR3 reads CSGTHGESYNEQFF. For the CDR3, the DNA is TGCAGTGGTACCCACGGGGAGTCCTACAATGAGCAGTTCTTC. This chain connects TRBV20-1 to TRBJ2-1, with D maybe TRBD2 (5 bases). Trimming removed 7 bases at V and 1 base at J, with 14 bases between. Germline values: CDR1 DFQATT, CDR2 SNEGSKA (reference sequence). The CDR3 extends over 14 amino acids.